The 18 T cell receptor beta chains given below trace back to one sample, sequenced in a study of cytomegalovirus exposure and HLA in healthy donors. Here immunoSEQ multiplex PCR was the method, and the copy in TCRdb shows in-frame clones only, minus some. The repertoire holds under 200,000 clones, with about 90% as singletons. Sample: PBMCs. These TCRs come from a man between 18 and 29 years old in good health and CMV-seropositive.

The rearrangement links TRBV9 to TRBJ2-1; 11 bases are shared with TRBD1. This CDR3 comprises 15 residues. Per germline, CDR1 SGDLS and CDR2 YYNGEE. Trimming cost V 0 bases and J 5 bases; bases outside gene matches: 1. For the CDR3, the DNA is TGTGCCAGCAGCGTAGCGGGACAGGGGGACAATGAGCAGTTCTTC. It encodes CASSVAGQGDNEQFF.

The chain uses TRBV14 and TRBJ2-3; 8 nucleotides agree with TRBD2. Per the germline V gene, CDR1 is SGHDN and CDR2 is FVKESK. The CDR3 covers 17 residues. V shed 4 bases and J 4 bases; nucleotides not matched to a gene: 13. The CDR3: CASSPPLGREGADTQYF. The CDR3 bases are TGTGCCAGCAGCCCTCCCCTAGGACGGGAGGGGGCAGATACGCAGTATTTT.

The rearrangement links TRBV5-6 to TRBJ2-3; 9 bases are shared with TRBD2. V dropped 4 bases and J dropped 0; count of bases not matched to a gene: 3. CDR1 is SGHDT, CDR2 YYEEEE, per germline. The CDR3 length is 15 residues. The CDR3 DNA reads as TGTGCCAGCAGCGTGGGACTAGCTAGCACAGATACGCAGTATTTT. Translating it yields CASSVGLASTDTQYF. Together with reference TRBV5-6 and TRBJ2-3, the CDR3 gives the full variable domain: DAGVTQSPTHLIKTRGQQVTLRCSPKSGHDTVSWYQQALGQGPQFIFQYYEEEERQRGNFPDRFSGHQFPNYSSELNVNALLLGDSALYLCASSVGLASTDTQYFGPGTRLTVL.

CDR3: CASRRTGTGPRPLTYEQYF. DNA of the CDR3: TGTGCCAGCAGACGTACCGGGACAGGACCAAGGCCCCTCACCTACGAGCAGTACTTC. The chain recombines TRBV5-8 with TRBJ2-7; the match to TRBD1 covers 8 bases. Germline values: CDR1 SGHTS, CDR2 YDEGEE. Trimming at V came to 5 bases and at J to 2 bases, leaving 21 bases not matched to a gene. The CDR3 extends over 19 amino acids.

The rearrangement uses TRBV9 and TRBJ1-1; 8 bases align to TRBD1. The CDR3 extends over 17 amino acids. The ends lost 0 bases at V and 0 bases at J; junction bases unmatched: 7. CDR1 and CDR2 from the germline V gene are SGDLS and YYNGEE. CDR3 residues: CASSVVAGGVLNTEAFF. DNA of the CDR3: TGTGCCAGCAGCGTAGTGGCAGGGGGCGTTCTGAACACTGAAGCTTTCTTT.

The chain is built from TRBV5-4 and TRBJ2-2, with D hard to call. Trimming shortened V by 0 bases and J by 3 bases, and 12 bases separated the two germline ends. The CDR3 is 16 amino acids. CDR1 is SGHNT, CDR2 YYREEE, per germline (reference sequence). CDR3 in amino acids: CASSLVFSRDTGELFF. The CDR3 bases are TGTGCCAGCAGCTTGGTTTTCTCCCGGGACACCGGGGAGCTGTTTTTT.

The chain is built from TRBV27 and TRBJ2-3, with 8 bases identical to TRBD2. This CDR3 region has 19 residues. With V trimmed by 7 bases and J by 5 bases, 23 bases remained unmatched. Germline lookup yields CDR1 MNHEY and CDR2 SMNVEV (reference sequence). The CDR3 sequence is CASKLSLGGVGPLQDTQYF. CDR3 nucleotides: TGTGCCAGCAAATTATCCCTCGGGGGGGTCGGTCCATTACAAGATACGCAGTATTTT.

CDR3 nucleotides: TGTGCCAGCAGCTCGACTAGCGGGAGATCTTCGGGCGGGGAGCTGTTTTTT. Translation gives CASSSTSGRSSGGELFF. The chain links TRBV7-6 to TRBJ2-2; 12 nucleotides match TRBD2. This CDR3 comprises 17 residues. V dropped 4 bases and J dropped 7; count of bases not matched to a gene: 10. CDR1 is SGHVS and CDR2 is FNYEAQ in the germline V gene.

V is TRBV6-4 and J is TRBJ2-3; D ambiguous. Between the trimmed V and J ends, which lost 2 bases and 4 bases, there was a span of 13 bases. In germline, CDR1 is MRHNA, CDR2 SNTAGT. The CDR3 extends over 15 amino acids. This chain's CDR3 is CASSDGLSKADTQYF. CDR3 DNA: TGTGCCAGCAGTGACGGTCTAAGTAAAGCAGATACGCAGTATTTT.

The chain joins TRBV27 to TRBJ1-2, with D possibly matching TRBD1 (6 bases). Germline V lookup: CDR1 MNHEY, CDR2 SMNVEV (reference sequence). Trimming stripped 2 bases from V and 2 bases from J, with 12 bases between. The CDR3 runs to 15 residues. The chain's CDR3 is CASSLRATGNYGYTF. CDR3 DNA: TGTGCCAGCAGTTTAAGGGCTACAGGGAACTATGGCTACACCTTC.

The chain carries TRBV7-2 and TRBJ2-7; D ambiguous. Germline loops: CDR1 SGHTA, CDR2 FQGNSA. CDR3 length: 16 residues. V lost 1 base and J 2 bases, leaving 15 bases between the germline ends. The CDR3 DNA sequence: TGTGCCAGCAGCTTAGTCTTCCCATTATTAGCCTACGAGCAGTACTTC. Translation: CASSLVFPLLAYEQYF.

The chain is built from TRBV5-6 and TRBJ2-5, with 11 bases matching TRBD2. CDR3 size: 14 residues. The germline CDR1 and CDR2 sequences are SGHDT and YYEEEE. Losses at the gene ends were 5 bases for V and 9 bases for J; bases not matched to a gene: 9. CDR3 sequence: CASSRGLAGEPQYF. As DNA, the CDR3 is TGTGCCAGCAGTCGTGGACTAGCGGGCGAGCCCCAGTACTTC.

The chain recombines TRBV27 with TRBJ1-4; 7 bases are a match to TRBD1. Germline CDR1 MNHEY, CDR2 SMNVEV (reference sequence). The J segment lost 7 bases and the V segment lost 8 bases, leaving 10 bases of the junction unmatched. The CDR3 length is 14 residues. The CDR3 region has the DNA TGTGCCAGCGCCCAAACAGGGGTTGGTGAAAAACTGTTTTTT. Amino acids: CASAQTGVGEKLFF.

V gene TRBV15 combines with J gene TRBJ2-1; D is possibly TRBD2 (6 bases). This CDR3 contains 15 residues. V dropped 0 bases and J dropped 6 bases, with 12 bases sitting between them. Germline V CDR1 and CDR2: LNHNV, YYDKDF (reference sequence). The CDR3 DNA is TGTGCCACCAGCAGAGACACTGGACTACGCAATGAGCAGTTCTTC. This codes for CATSRDTGLRNEQFF. The entire variable domain, with the rest obtained from reference TRBV15 and TRBJ2-1, is as follows: DAMVIQNPRYQVTQFGKPVTLSCSQTLNHNVMYWYQQKSSQAPKLLFHYYDKDFNNEADTPDNFQSRRPNTSFCFLDIRSPGLGDTAMYLCATSRDTGLRNEQFFGPGTRLTVL.

The chain joins TRBV7-2 to TRBJ2-7, with D possibly matching TRBD2 (7 bases). This CDR3 region has 16 residues. Trimming pared 5 bases from V and 3 bases from J, leaving 20 bases between. Per the germline V gene, CDR1 is SGHTA and CDR2 is FQGNSA. The CDR3 DNA is TGTGCCAGCAGCAGCGTGTCAGGGGAGGGACGCTACGAGCAGTACTTC. As protein: CASSSVSGEGRYEQYF.

This clone has only one observation. The rearrangement links TRBV28 to TRBJ2-7, with 8 bases identical to TRBD1. The germline CDR1 and CDR2 sequences are MDHEN and SYDVKM. The CDR3 extends over 14 amino acids. The V gene end was trimmed by 10 bases and the J gene end by 4 bases; junction bases not matched to a gene: 12. In nucleotides, the CDR3 is TGTGCCAACGGGATACCGGGACAGGTTTACGAGCAGTACTTC. This encodes CANGIPGQVYEQYF.

This clone was found a few times. The rearrangement joins TRBV5-1 to TRBJ2-2; a possible D gene is TRBD1 (5 bases). The V gene's germline CDR1 is SGHRS and CDR2 YFSETQ. The V end lost 5 bases, the J end lost 5 bases, and 13 bases lay between the germline ends. The CDR3 totals 14 residues. CDR3 sequence: CASRLAGSTGELFF. CDR3 nucleotides: TGCGCCAGCAGGTTAGCAGGGTCGACCGGGGAGCTGTTTTTT. Using reference TRBV5-1 and TRBJ2-2 for the parts outside the CDR3, the full variable domain is KAGVTQTPRYLIKTRGQQVTLSCSPISGHRSVSWYQQTPGQGLQFLFEYFSETQRNKGNFPGRFSGRQFSNSRSEMNVSTLELGDSALYLCASRLAGSTGELFFGEGSRLTVL.

The chain recombines TRBV11-2 with TRBJ1-2; 7 bases are a match to TRBD1. This CDR3 contains 14 residues. Germline values: CDR1 SGHAT, CDR2 FQNNGV. J gave up 3 bases and V 1 base, and 2 bases lay outside the gene matches. The CDR3 sequence: CASSLGQGDYGYTF. The CDR3 DNA reads TGTGCCAGCAGCTTAGGACAGGGTGACTATGGCTACACCTTC.